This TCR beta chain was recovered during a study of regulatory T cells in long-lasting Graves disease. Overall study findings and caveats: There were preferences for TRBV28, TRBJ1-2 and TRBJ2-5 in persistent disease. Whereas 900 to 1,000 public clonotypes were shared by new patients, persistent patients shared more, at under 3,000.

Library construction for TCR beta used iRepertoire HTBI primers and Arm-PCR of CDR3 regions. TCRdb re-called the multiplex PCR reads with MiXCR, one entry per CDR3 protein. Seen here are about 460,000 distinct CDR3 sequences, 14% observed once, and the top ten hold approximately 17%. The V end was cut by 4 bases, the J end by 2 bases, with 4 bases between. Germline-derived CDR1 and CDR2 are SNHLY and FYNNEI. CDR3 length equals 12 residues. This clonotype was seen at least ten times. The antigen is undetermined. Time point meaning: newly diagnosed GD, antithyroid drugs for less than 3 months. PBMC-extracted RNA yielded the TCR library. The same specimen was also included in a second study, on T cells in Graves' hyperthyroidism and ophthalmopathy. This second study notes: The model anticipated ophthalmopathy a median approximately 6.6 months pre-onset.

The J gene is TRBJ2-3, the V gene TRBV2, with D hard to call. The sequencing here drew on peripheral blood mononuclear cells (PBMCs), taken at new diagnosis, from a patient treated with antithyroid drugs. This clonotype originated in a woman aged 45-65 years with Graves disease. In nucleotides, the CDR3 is TGTGCCAGCAGTGCCCCCACAGATACGCAGTATTTT. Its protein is CASSAPTDTQYF.